This TCR beta chain was obtained from a study of shared clonotypes between healthy human individuals. Donors were healthy HIV-negative adults without recently reported acute infections or vaccinations. Study outcomes and limitations: The small donor group covered limited genetic and exposure diversity. Sampling used blood alone; tissue repertoires probably differ. Generation of non-shared clonotypes was less probable than generation of clonotypes shared by all four donors.

Trimming stripped 5 bases from V and 0 bases from J, with 9 bases between. CDR3 length: 14 amino acids. Germline CDR1 is SEHNR and CDR2 is FQNEAQ (reference sequence). Concerning this clone itself: Its antigen is as yet unknown.

The protocol was immunoSEQ multiplex PCR, while the TCRdb copy is restricted to in-frame clones and leaves out a portion. The data show 850,000 to 1,200,000 clones, roughly 70% seen once. The clonotype comes from a man aged 18-30 years in good health. The chain is built from TRBV7-9 and TRBJ2-3; tentatively, D is TRBD2 (5 bases). The sample consisted of memory CD4+ T cells sorted from blood. Subset specified: CD45RA-negative fraction. The CDR3 bases are TGTGCCAGCAGCCTTGGACTCAGCACAGATACGCAGTATTTT. Its protein product is CASSLGLSTDTQYF.